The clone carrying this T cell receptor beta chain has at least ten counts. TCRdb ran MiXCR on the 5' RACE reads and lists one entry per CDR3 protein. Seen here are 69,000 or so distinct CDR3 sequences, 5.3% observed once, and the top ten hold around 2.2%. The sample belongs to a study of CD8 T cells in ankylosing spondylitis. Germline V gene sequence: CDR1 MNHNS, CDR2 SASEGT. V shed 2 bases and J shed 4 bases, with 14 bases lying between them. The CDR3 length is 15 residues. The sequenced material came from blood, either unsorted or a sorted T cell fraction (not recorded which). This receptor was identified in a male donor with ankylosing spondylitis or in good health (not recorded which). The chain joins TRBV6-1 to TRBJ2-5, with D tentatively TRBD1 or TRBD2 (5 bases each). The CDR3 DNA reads TGTGCCAGCAGTGAACTCGGGGCCTTGGGAGAGACCCAGTACTTC. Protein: CASSELGALGETQYF.